This passage covers 3 T cell receptor beta chains from one sample sequenced in a study of graft-versus-host responses after intestinal transplantation. TCRdb's copy holds only in-frame clones and misses some; the assay was immunoSEQ multiplex PCR. The data show more than 100,000 clones, roughly 91% seen once. Their target antigens are unknown. Sequencing used unstimulated CD4+ T cells sorted from spleen or lymph node cells, obtained before intestinal transplant. The origin of the receptors is a human donor who received an intestinal transplant.

The chain combines TRBV6-5 with TRBJ2-5, with D possibly being TRBD1 (5 bases). The better agreement between TRBJ2-7 and the DNA end casts doubt on the J call. CDR1 is MNHEY and CDR2 is SVGAGI in the germline V gene. This CDR3 has 15 residues. CDR3 sequence reads: CASSYGFRGIYEQYF. In nucleotides, the CDR3 is TGTGCCAGCAGTTACGGTTTTAGGGGTATCTACGAGCAGTACTTC.

The CDR3 is CASNPGGLETEAFF. The CDR3 nucleotides read TGTGCCAGCAATCCCGGGGGCTTGGAGACTGAAGCTTTCTTT. The rearrangement uses TRBV28 and TRBJ1-1, with D possibly matching TRBD1 (6 bases). The CDR3 has 14 residues. CDR1 and CDR2 from the germline V gene are MDHEN and SYDVKM. V lost 7 bases to trimming and J lost 5 bases, with 17 bases between them.

The chain links TRBV7-9 to TRBJ2-3; D unresolved. Germline CDR1 reads SEHNR; CDR2 reads FQNEAQ (reference sequence). V was pared by 3 bases and J by 6 bases, with 10 bases between. CDR3 length: 13 residues. The CDR3 nucleotides read TGTGCCAGCAGCTTTAGGGTGGGGGATACGCAGTATTTT. Residues: CASSFRVGDTQYF.